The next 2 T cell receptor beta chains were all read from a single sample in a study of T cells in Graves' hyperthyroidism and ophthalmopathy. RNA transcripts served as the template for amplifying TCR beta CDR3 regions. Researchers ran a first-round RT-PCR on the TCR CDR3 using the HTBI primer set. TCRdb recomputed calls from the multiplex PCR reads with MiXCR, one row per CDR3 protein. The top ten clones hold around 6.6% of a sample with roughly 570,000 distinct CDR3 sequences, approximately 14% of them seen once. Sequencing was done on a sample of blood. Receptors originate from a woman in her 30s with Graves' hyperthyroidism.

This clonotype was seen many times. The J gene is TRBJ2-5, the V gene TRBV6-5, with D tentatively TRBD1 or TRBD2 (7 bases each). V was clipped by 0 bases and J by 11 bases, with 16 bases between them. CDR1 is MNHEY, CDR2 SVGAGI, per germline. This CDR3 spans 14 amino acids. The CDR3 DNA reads TGTGCCAGCAGTTACTCCCAGGGGGAGGGCCAACAGTACTTC. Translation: CASSYSQGEGQQYF.

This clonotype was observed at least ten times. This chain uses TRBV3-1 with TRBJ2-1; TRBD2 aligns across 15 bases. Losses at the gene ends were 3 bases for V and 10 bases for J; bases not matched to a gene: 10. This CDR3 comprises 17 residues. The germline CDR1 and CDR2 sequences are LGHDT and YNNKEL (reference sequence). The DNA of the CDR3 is TGTGCCAGCAGCCACCGAGGGGGACTAGCGGGAGGCGGCGAGCAGTTCTTC. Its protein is CASSHRGGLAGGGEQFF.